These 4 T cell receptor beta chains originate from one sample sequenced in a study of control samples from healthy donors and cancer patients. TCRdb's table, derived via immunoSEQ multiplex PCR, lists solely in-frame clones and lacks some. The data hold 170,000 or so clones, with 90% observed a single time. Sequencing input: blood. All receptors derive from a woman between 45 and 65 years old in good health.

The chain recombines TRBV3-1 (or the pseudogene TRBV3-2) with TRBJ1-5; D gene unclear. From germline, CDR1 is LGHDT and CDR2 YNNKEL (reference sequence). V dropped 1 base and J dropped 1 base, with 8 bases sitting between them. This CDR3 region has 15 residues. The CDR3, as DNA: TGTGCCAGCAGCCAAGTCGTAGGGAGCAATCAGCCCCAGCATTTT. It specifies CASSQVVGSNQPQHF.

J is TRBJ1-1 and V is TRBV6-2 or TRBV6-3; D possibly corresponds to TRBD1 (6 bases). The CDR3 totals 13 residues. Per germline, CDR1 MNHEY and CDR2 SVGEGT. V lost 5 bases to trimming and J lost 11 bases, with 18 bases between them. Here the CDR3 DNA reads TGTGCCAGCAGTCTGGACCGGGGGACACGGGCTTTCTTT. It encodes CASSLDRGTRAFF.

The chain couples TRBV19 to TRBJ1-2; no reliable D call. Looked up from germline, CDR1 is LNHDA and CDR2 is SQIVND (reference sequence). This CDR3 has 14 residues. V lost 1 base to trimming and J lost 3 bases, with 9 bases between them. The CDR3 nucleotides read TGTGCCAGTAGTATAGTCGGTGCAGACTATGGCTACACCTTC. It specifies CASSIVGADYGYTF.

The CDR3 coding sequence is TGTGCCGCCCGACTAGCGGGAGCCGAGCAGTACTTC. Translating it yields CAARLAGAEQYF. The chain employs TRBV28 and TRBJ2-7, with TRBD2 matching 12 bases. CDR3 length equals 12 residues. The V gene's germline CDR1 is MDHEN and CDR2 SYDVKM. Trimming cost V 11 bases and J 6 bases; bases outside gene matches: 5.